The 2 T cell receptor beta chains in this list originate from one sample, sequenced in a study of blood T cell repertoires in COVID-19. Sequencing used immunoSEQ multiplex PCR; TCRdb keeps in-frame clones, though not all of them. The sample lists about 400,000 clones; around 89% were seen once. The sample taken for sequencing was peripheral blood. Every receptor here comes from a middle-aged man with acute or convalescent COVID-19.

This clone was found many times. V usage is TRBV9 and J usage is TRBJ1-1, with TRBD1 identical over 7 bases. The CDR3 has 14 residues. V gave up 0 bases and J gave up 3 bases; unmatched junction bases: 2. Germline V lookup: CDR1 SGDLS, CDR2 YYNGEE. CDR3 in amino acids: CASSVEGAYTEAFF. CDR3 sequence (DNA): TGTGCCAGCAGCGTAGAGGGGGCGTACACTGAAGCTTTCTTT.

The rearrangement links TRBV25-1 to TRBJ2-3; TRBD1 is a possible D gene (6 bases). From germline, CDR1 is MGHDK and CDR2 SYGVNS. This CDR3 comprises 11 residues. The germline V and J ends were trimmed by 6 bases and 6 bases, with 7 bases remaining between them. CDR3 bases: TGTGCCAGCAGAAGGGGGGATACGCAGTATTTT. This encodes CASRRGDTQYF. The full variable domain, rest sourced from reference TRBV25-1 and TRBJ2-3, is EADIYQTPRYLVIGTGKKITLECSQTMGHDKMYWYQQDPGMELHLIHYSYGVNSTEKGDLSSESTVSRIRTEHFPLTLESARPSHTSQYLCASRRGDTQYFGPGTRLTVL.